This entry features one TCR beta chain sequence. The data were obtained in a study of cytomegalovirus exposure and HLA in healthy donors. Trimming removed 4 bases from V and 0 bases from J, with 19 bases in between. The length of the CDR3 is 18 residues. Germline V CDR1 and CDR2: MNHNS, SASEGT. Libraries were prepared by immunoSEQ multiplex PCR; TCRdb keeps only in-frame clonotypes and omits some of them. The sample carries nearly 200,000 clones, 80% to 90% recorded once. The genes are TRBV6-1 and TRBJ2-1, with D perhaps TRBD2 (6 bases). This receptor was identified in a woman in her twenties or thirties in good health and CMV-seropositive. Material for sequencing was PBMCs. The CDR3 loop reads CASSVLVREFSSYNEQFF. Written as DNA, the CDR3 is TGTGCCAGCAGTGTTCTCGTACGGGAGTTCAGCTCCTACAATGAGCAGTTCTTC.